The following is a T cell receptor beta chain sequence with its context. The specificity of this receptor is unknown. No base qualities exist here, and no much larger clone lies one base off it. Unstimulated Tregs (CD4+CD25+CD127-), CD4+ non-Tregs (CD4+CD25-), CD4 and CD8 cells were FACS-sorted from thawed PBMCs. Blood from healthy controls was obtained either as purchased buffy coats or from healthy volunteers. Healthy control blood was processed to PBMCs with a Ficoll density gradient and then cryopreserved, whereas patient PBMCs were collected both before and after transplant. These data come from a study of Tregs in tolerant kidney transplant recipients (dated by TCRdb to about 2019). Study-wide context: The study used TCRbeta sequencing to identify donor-specific regulatory T cells before combined kidney and bone marrow transplantation, then tracked those cells after transplant. TCRbeta repertoire sequencing was used in 3 healthy controls to compare several methods for expanding Tregs specific for an allogeneic donor.

Genomic DNA was extracted from sorted cells with the QIAGEN DNeasy Blood and Tissue Kit for TCRbeta CDR3 sequencing. High-throughput TCRbeta CDR3 sequencing, which included PCR amplification with bias correction and internal controls, was done commercially through immunoSEQ. The study's processing was this. Unique productive TCRbeta sequences were defined by CDR3 nucleotide sequence where primers matched, and otherwise by CDR3 amino acid sequence together with Vbeta and Jbeta genes. As a correction for sorting error, sequences shared between sorted populations at a frequency ratio of 2:1 or less were discarded, and the remaining shared sequences were assigned to the higher population. A sequence counted as donor-reactive if, in CFSE-low cells, the sequence had a frequency of at least 0.01% and was expanded at least 5-fold compared with unstimulated cells. Jensen-Shannon divergence calculated on the top 100 TCRbeta sequences ranked by frequency was used to measure repertoire divergence. When a sample had multiple sequencing runs, each run was corrected for sorting error separately and the runs were then pooled. TCRdb obtained this table from immuneACCESS and retained in-frame rearrangements with V and J assigned. These tables miss some clones; where compared with another copy, unresolved V genes account for less than half of the shortfall, and the remainder is unexplained. That table is the source of V, J and clone size, and D and trimming were worked out from the DNA. For this sample the table gives roughly 68,000 clones, of which less than 90% were detected only once. About 4% of the sample comes from the top ten.

The paper's findings and limits, for the study overall: Because only a small number of patients were included, the study had limitations, and the results will need to be validated in larger populations as well as under other immunosuppression protocols. The most biologically relevant and donor-specific TCRbeta repertoire appeared to be identified by expanding Tregs with activated donor B cells. Biological reproducibility was not examined directly, but technical replication error appeared to be minimal.

CDR1 and CDR2, per the germline V gene (reference sequence), are SEHNR and FQNEAQ. Trimming removed 1 base from V and 5 bases from J, leaving 17 bases between the germline ends. The CDR3 spans 16 residues, from the cysteine through the phenylalanine. The kept DNA is CDR3 alone, 48 bases in frame from the first base. The clonotype originates from a human donor in good health. The rearrangement joined TRBV7-9 to TRBJ1-2, and perhaps TRBD1 as D gene, on 6 matching bases. Sample: CD4+ T cells from blood. This receptor has the CDR3 CASSLGGGAAFYGYTF. In nucleotide form, the sequence is TGTGCCAGCAGCTTAGGTGGGGGGGCAGCTTTTTATGGCTACACCTTC.